This T cell receptor beta chain was identified in a study of CD8 T cells in ankylosing spondylitis. It was by quantitative 5'-RACE with molecular barcodes that TCR beta libraries were made. TCRdb recomputed calls from the 5' RACE reads with MiXCR, one row per CDR3 protein. Among 300,000 to 400,000 distinct CDR3 sequences, about 14% were seen once, and the ten largest hold 0.9% to 1.2%. Study-wide results and limits: Researchers reportedly found disease-linked clones significantly enriched in matched ankylosing spondylitis synovial fluid. A TCR beta motif of fewer than ten highly homologous variants seemed to mark ankylosing spondylitis blood.

On this clonotype: Its antigen is undetermined.

This receptor was taken from a male donor with ankylosing spondylitis or in good health (not recorded which). Sequenced: blood, either unsorted or a sorted T cell fraction (not recorded which).

The CDR3 DNA is TGTGCCAGCAGCGTAAGGCCAAGCGGGGGGGCCACCGGGGAGCTGTTTTTT. Its translation is CASSVRPSGGATGELFF. The chain employs TRBV9 and TRBJ2-2; 10 bases agree with TRBD2. Germline V gene sequence: CDR1 SGDLS, CDR2 YYNGEE. The CDR3 contains 17 residues. V dropped 1 base and J dropped 4; count of bases not matched to a gene: 7.